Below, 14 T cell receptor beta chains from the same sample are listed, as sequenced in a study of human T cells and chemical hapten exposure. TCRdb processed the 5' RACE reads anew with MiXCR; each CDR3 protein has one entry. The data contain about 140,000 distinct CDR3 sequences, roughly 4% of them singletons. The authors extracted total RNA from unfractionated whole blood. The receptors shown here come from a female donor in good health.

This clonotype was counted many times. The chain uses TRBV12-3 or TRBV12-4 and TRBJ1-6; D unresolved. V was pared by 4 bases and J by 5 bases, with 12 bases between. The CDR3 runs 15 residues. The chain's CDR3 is CASSWVAGNNSPLHF. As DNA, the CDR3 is TGTGCCAGCAGTTGGGTGGCGGGGAATAATTCACCCCTCCACTTT.

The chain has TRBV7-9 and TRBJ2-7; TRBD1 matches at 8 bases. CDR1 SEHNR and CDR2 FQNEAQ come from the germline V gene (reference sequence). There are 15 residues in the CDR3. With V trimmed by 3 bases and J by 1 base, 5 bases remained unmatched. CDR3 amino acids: CASSLTGVLSYEQYF. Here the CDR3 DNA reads TGTGCCAGCAGCTTGACAGGGGTTCTATCCTACGAGCAGTACTTC. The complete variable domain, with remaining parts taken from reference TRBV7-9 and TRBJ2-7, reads DTGVSQNPRHKITKRGQNVTFRCDPISEHNRLYWYRQTLGQGPEFLTYFQNEAQLEKSRLLSDRFSAERPKGSFSTLEIQRTEQGDSAMYLCASSLTGVLSYEQYFGPGTRLTVT.

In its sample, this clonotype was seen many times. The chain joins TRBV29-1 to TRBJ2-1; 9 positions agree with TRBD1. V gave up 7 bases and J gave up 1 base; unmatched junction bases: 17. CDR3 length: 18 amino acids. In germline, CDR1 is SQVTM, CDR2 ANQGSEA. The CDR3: CSAAPGQGRKGSYNEQFF. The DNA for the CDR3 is TGCAGCGCCGCACCGGGACAGGGACGAAAAGGATCCTACAATGAGCAGTTCTTC.

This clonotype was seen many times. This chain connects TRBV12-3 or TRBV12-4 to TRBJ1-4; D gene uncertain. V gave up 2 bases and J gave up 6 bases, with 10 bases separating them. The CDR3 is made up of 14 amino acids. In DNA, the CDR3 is TGTGCCAGCAGTTTAAACCGTCGTGATGAAAAACTGTTTTTT. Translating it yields CASSLNRRDEKLFF.

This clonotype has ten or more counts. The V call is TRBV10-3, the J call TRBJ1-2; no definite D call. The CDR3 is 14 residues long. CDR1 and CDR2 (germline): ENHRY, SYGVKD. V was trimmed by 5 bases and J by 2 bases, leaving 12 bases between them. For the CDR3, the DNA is TGTGCCATCAGTCCGCCCGGGATAAACTATGGCTACACCTTC. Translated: CAISPPGINYGYTF.

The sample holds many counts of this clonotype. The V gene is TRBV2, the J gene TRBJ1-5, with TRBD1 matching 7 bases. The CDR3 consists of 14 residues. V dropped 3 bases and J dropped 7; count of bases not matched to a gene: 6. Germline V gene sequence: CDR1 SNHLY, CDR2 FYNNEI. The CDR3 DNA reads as TGTGCCAGCAGTGAGAACAGGGGTAACCAGCCCCAGCATTTT. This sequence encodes CASSENRGNQPQHF.

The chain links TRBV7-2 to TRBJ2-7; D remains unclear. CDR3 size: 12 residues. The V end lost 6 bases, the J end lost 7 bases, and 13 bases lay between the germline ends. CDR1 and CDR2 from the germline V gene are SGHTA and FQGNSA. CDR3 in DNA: TGTGCCAGCAGTCCTAGTCCGCGGGAGCAGTACTTC. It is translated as CASSPSPREQYF.

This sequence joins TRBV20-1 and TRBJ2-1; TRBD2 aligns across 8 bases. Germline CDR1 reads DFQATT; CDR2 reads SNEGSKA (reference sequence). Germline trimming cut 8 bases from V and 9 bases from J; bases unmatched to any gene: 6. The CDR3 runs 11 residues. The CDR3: CSLGGGCEQFF. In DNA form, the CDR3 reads TGCAGTCTCGGCGGGGGGTGTGAGCAGTTCTTC.

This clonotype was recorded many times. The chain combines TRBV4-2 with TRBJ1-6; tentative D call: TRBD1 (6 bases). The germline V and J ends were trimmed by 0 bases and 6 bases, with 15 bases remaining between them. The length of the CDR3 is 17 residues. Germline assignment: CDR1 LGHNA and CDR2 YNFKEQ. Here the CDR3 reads CASSQDLGQRSNSPLHF. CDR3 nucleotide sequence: TGTGCCAGCAGCCAAGACTTAGGACAGAGGAGTAATTCACCCCTCCACTTT.

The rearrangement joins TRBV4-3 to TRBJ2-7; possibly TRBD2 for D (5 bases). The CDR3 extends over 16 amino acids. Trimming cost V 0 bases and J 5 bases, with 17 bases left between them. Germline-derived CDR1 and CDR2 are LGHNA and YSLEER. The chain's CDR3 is CASSQDLDSAADEQYF. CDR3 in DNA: TGCGCCAGCAGCCAAGATTTGGACTCAGCGGCCGACGAGCAGTACTTC.

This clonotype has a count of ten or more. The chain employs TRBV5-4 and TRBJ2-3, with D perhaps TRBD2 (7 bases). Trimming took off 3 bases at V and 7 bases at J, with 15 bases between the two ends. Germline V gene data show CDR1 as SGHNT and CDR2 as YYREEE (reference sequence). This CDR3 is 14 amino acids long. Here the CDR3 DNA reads TGTGCCAGCAGCTCCGGCACAGGGACTAATACGCAGTATTTT. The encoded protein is CASSSGTGTNTQYF.

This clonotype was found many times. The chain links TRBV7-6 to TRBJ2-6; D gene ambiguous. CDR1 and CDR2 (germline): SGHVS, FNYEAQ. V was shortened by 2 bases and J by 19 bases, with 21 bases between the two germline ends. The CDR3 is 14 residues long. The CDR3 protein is CASSLMVSRAVLTF. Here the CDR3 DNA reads TGTGCCAGCAGCTTAATGGTTTCAAGGGCCGTGCTCACTTTC.

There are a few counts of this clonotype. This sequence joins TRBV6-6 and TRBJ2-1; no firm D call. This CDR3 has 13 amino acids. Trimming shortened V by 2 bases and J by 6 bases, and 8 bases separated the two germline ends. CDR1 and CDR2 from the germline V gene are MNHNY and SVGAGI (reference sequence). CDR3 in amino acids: CASSYIRSNEQFF. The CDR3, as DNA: TGTGCCAGCAGTTACATCAGATCCAATGAGCAGTTCTTC.

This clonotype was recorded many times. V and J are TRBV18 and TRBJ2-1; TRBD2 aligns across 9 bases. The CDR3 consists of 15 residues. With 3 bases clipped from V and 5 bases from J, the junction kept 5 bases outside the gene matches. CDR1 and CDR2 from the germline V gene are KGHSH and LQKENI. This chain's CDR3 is CASSPGGGADNEQFF. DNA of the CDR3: TGTGCCAGCTCACCTGGCGGGGGGGCGGACAATGAGCAGTTCTTC.